The present T cell receptor (beta chain) was sequenced within a study of tumor-infiltrating lymphocytes in localized non-small cell lung cancer. About the study: Several tumor histologies, both smoking statuses, and some post-neoadjuvant chemotherapy samples were included.

The method was immunoSEQ multiplex PCR; TCRdb's version includes in-frame clones alone and lacks a portion of them. The data hold just under 30,000 clones, with 75% to 90% observed a single time. Study-level findings and limits: TCR sequencing covered a subset of patients with enough tissue.

Details on this clone: Its antigen is unidentified.

The CDR3 totals 15 residues. CDR1 SGHNT and CDR2 YYREEE come from the germline V gene (reference sequence). J gave up 1 base and V 4 bases, and 6 bases lay outside the gene matches. The receptor was derived from a human donor with non-small cell lung cancer. The chain employs TRBV5-4 and TRBJ2-5; 8 bases fit TRBD2. The material sequenced was lung tumor tissue. DNA of the CDR3: TGTGCCAGCAGCCCGGGAGGGGATCGCCAAGAGACCCAGTACTTC. Amino acids: CASSPGGDRQETQYF. Supplemented by reference TRBV5-4 and TRBJ2-5, the full variable domain reads ETGVTQSPTHLIKTRGQQVTLRCSSQSGHNTVSWYQQALGQGPQFIFQYYREEENGRGNFPPRFSGLQFPNYSSELNVNALELDDSALYLCASSPGGDRQETQYFGPGTRLLVL.